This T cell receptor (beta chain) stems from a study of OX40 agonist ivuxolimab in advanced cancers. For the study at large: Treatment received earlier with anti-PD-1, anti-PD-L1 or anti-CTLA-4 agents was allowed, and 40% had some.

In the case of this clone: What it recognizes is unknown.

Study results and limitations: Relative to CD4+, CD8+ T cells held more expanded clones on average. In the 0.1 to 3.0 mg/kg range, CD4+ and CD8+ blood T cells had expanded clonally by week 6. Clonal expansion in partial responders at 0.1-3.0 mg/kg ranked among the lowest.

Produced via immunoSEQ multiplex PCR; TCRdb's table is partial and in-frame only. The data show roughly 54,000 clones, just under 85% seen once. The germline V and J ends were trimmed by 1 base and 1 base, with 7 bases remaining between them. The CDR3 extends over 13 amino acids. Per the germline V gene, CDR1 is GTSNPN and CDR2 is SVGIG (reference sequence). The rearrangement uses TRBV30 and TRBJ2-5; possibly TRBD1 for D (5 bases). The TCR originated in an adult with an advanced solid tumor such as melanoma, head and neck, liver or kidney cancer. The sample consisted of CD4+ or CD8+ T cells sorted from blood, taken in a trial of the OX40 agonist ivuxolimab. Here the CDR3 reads CAWSEGAQETQYF. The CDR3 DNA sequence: TGTGCCTGGAGTGAAGGGGCCCAAGAGACCCAGTACTTC.